The clone carrying this T cell receptor (beta chain) was detected a few times. What it binds is not known. This record belongs to a study of T-cell memory formation after mild COVID-19. Study observations and caveats: Whether day 37 second-wave clones are SARS-CoV-2-specific was not confirmed.

5'RACE primed at constant segments yielded TCR alpha and TCR beta cDNA libraries bearing sample barcodes and UMIs. Via MiXCR, TCRdb re-called the 5' RACE reads, giving one row per CDR3 protein. Among some 120,000 distinct CDR3 sequences listed, over 15% were seen once. Trimming took off 3 bases at V and 0 bases at J, with 11 bases between the two ends. Germline CDR1 is DFQATT and CDR2 is SNEGSKA (reference sequence). The CDR3 is 14 residues long. The TCR was taken from a man aged 18 to 35 who had mild COVID-19 (a few samples of this study predate the infection). Cell type and time point are not known. The V and J genes are TRBV20-1 and TRBJ1-1; D unresolved. Source material: PBMCs or a T cell subset sorted from them (not recorded which). For the CDR3, the DNA is TGCAGTGCTAGTGAGCCGCCGATGAACACTGAAGCTTTCTTT. Encoded protein: CSASEPPMNTEAFF.